These 27 T cell receptor beta chains were all obtained from the same sample, sequenced in a study of shared clonotypes between healthy human individuals. Generated by immunoSEQ multiplex PCR, the TCRdb table keeps only in-frame clones and is missing some. The sample yields some 2,500,000 clones, around 90% seen once. Sequencing was carried out using naive CD4+ T cells from PBMCs. The subset was: CD45RA+ positively selected. The origin of the receptors is a man aged 18 to 30 in good health. Some clones in this sample may be carry-over from other donors' samples.

The chain couples TRBV28 to TRBJ1-5; D is undetermined. V was shortened by 5 bases and J by 0 bases, with 14 bases between the two germline ends. CDR1 MDHEN and CDR2 SYDVKM come from the germline V gene. The CDR3 totals 16 residues. The CDR3 reads CASSTPPHDSNQPQHF. In DNA, the CDR3 is TGTGCCAGCAGTACCCCACCTCACGATAGCAATCAGCCCCAGCATTTT.

This clone was observed a single time. The sample contains more than one DNA sequence encoding this CDR3. This chain connects TRBV28 to TRBJ1-1; D is ambiguous. V lost 5 bases and J 0 bases, leaving 4 bases between the germline ends. CDR1 MDHEN and CDR2 SYDVKM come from the germline V gene. CDR3 length equals 12 residues. The CDR3 DNA reads as TGTGCCAGCAGTGGCCTGAACACTGAAGCTTTCTTT. Translated, it gives CASSGLNTEAFF. Supplemented by reference TRBV28 and TRBJ1-1, the full variable domain reads DVKVTQSSRYLVKRTGEKVFLECVQDMDHENMFWYRQDPGLGLRLIYFSYDVKMKEKGDIPEGYSVSREKKERFSLILESASTNQTSMYLCASSGLNTEAFFGQGTRLTVV.

This chain connects TRBV5-1 to TRBJ2-7, with 9 nucleotides matching TRBD2. The CDR3 totals 14 residues. Looked up from germline, CDR1 is SGHRS and CDR2 is YFSETQ. V trimming: 3 bases; J trimming: 5 bases; junction bases outside the gene matches: 6. CDR3 nucleotides: TGCGCCAGCAGCTCCTCAGCGGGAGGCGACGAGCAGTACTTC. Residues: CASSSSAGGDEQYF.

The chain links TRBV5-1 to TRBJ1-1; no reliable D call. V lost 7 bases to trimming and J lost 2 bases, with 18 bases between them. CDR3 length: 15 residues. Germline-derived CDR1 and CDR2 are SGHRS and YFSETQ. The CDR3 DNA reads TGCGCCAGCTCTCCTACGACATGGCTAAACACTGAAGCTTTCTTT. As protein: CASSPTTWLNTEAFF. The variable domain in full, with the rest retrieved from reference TRBV5-1 and TRBJ1-1, is KAGVTQTPRYLIKTRGQQVTLSCSPISGHRSVSWYQQTPGQGLQFLFEYFSETQRNKGNFPGRFSGRQFSNSRSEMNVSTLELGDSALYLCASSPTTWLNTEAFFGQGTRLTVV.

V and J are TRBV18 and TRBJ2-7, with TRBD2 matching over 11 bases. The V gene's germline CDR1 is KGHSH and CDR2 LQKENI. Trimming took 3 bases from V and 0 from J; bases not matched to a gene: 7. The CDR3 length is 17 residues. The CDR3 sequence: CASSPLATSGSSYEQYF. The DNA of the CDR3 is TGTGCCAGCTCACCGCTCGCTACTAGCGGGAGCTCCTACGAGCAGTACTTC. Variable domain in full (rest from reference TRBV18 and TRBJ2-7): NAGVMQNPRHLVRRRGQEARLRCSPMKGHSHVYWYRQLPEEGLKFMVYLQKENIIDESGMPKERFSAEFPKEGPSILRIQQVVRGDSAAYFCASSPLATSGSSYEQYFGPGTRLTVT.

J is TRBJ2-7 and V is TRBV6-5; D remains ambiguous. CDR1 MNHEY and CDR2 SVGAGI come from the germline V gene. Trimming left V 0 bases short and J 0 bases short, with 9 bases between. CDR3 size: 15 residues. DNA for the CDR3: TGTGCCAGCAGTTACTCAGGAGTCCTCTCCTACGAGCAGTACTTC. Protein sequence: CASSYSGVLSYEQYF.

The chain carries TRBV14 and TRBJ1-5, with D perhaps matching TRBD1 (6 bases). V dropped 8 bases and J dropped 7 bases, with 15 bases sitting between them. The CDR3 runs to 13 residues. In germline, CDR1 is SGHDN, CDR2 FVKESK. The CDR3 sequence is CASSGGPRQPQHF. The CDR3 DNA sequence: TGTGCCAGCTCGGGGGGGCCGCGACAGCCCCAGCATTTT. The whole variable domain, remainder taken from reference TRBV14 and TRBJ1-5, is EAGVTQFPSHSVIEKGQTVTLRCDPISGHDNLYWYRRVMGKEIKFLLHFVKESKQDESGMPNNRFLAERTGGTYSTLKVQPAELEDSGVYFCASSGGPRQPQHFGDGTRLSIL.

The chain joins TRBV5-1 to TRBJ2-7; 9 nucleotides align to TRBD1. CDR3 length equals 16 residues. V gave up 3 bases and J gave up 1 base; unmatched junction bases: 8. Germline V gene sequence: CDR1 SGHRS, CDR2 YFSETQ. The CDR3 protein is CASSWDGTGLSYEQYF. In DNA, the CDR3 is TGCGCCAGCAGCTGGGACGGGACAGGGTTATCCTACGAGCAGTACTTC.

The chain employs TRBV7-2 and TRBJ1-5; no definite D call. CDR1 is SGHTA, CDR2 FQGNSA, per germline. Trimming left V 5 bases short and J 0 bases short, with 17 bases between. The CDR3 extends over 17 amino acids. DNA of the CDR3: TGTGCCAGCAGCCCCAGAGGACTGGCAGATAGCAATCAGCCCCAGCATTTT. Residues: CASSPRGLADSNQPQHF.

The V gene is TRBV11-2, the J gene TRBJ2-2; the match to TRBD2 covers 8 bases. The V and J ends lost 1 base and 6 bases, in that order; junction bases with no gene match: 10. The CDR3 runs to 17 residues. Germline V gene sequence: CDR1 SGHAT, CDR2 FQNNGV. The CDR3 is CASSLAPRGRRPGELFF. The CDR3 DNA reads as TGTGCCAGCAGCTTAGCCCCTCGCGGGAGGAGACCCGGGGAGCTGTTTTTT.

This clone was observed once. The V gene is TRBV29-1, the J gene TRBJ2-2, with D possibly TRBD2 on 5 matching bases. The CDR3 covers 15 residues. The germline CDR1 and CDR2 sequences are SQVTM and ANQGSEA. V lost 0 bases and J 1 base, leaving 9 bases between the germline ends. Written as DNA, the CDR3 is TGCAGCGTTGAAGATCGGAGCGGGAACACCGGGGAGCTGTTTTTT. Amino acids: CSVEDRSGNTGELFF.

The rearrangement joins TRBV7-8 to TRBJ2-1, with 14 bases fitting TRBD2. Germline-derived CDR1 and CDR2 are SGHVS and FQNEAQ. CDR3 length: 14 residues. Trimming removed 6 bases from V and 6 bases from J; junction bases left unmatched: 1. For the CDR3, the DNA is TGTGCCAGCAGAGGGACTAGCGGGAGCAATGAGCAGTTCTTC. Protein: CASRGTSGSNEQFF.

The chain carries TRBV25-1 and TRBJ1-1, with D unresolved. This CDR3 spans 13 amino acids. V dropped 2 bases and J dropped 5 bases, with 9 bases sitting between them. Germline CDR1 and CDR2: MGHDK and SYGVNS. The CDR3 loop is CASSEGSRTEAFF. In DNA, the CDR3 is TGTGCCAGCAGTGAAGGGTCCCGGACTGAAGCTTTCTTT.

The gene calls are TRBV5-1 and TRBJ2-1; D is unclear. V dropped 3 bases and J dropped 7 bases, with 17 bases sitting between them. Per the germline V gene, CDR1 is SGHRS and CDR2 is YFSETQ. The CDR3 runs 15 residues. For the CDR3, the DNA is TGCGCCAGCAGCTCCGATAGGAGTGGATTGAATGAGCAGTTCTTC. Its translation is CASSSDRSGLNEQFF.

The chain links TRBV9 to TRBJ2-7, with a weak D call TRBD2 (6 bases). Trimming cost V 4 bases and J 3 bases, with 17 bases left between them. This CDR3 comprises 15 residues. CDR1 and CDR2 (germline): SGDLS, YYNGEE. Written as DNA, the CDR3 is TGTGCCAGCAGCAAAGACGGGCGGGATAACTACGAGCAGTACTTC. As protein: CASSKDGRDNYEQYF.

The J gene is TRBJ2-7, the V gene TRBV25-1; no definite D call. V lost 4 bases, J lost 5 bases, and 18 bases lay in between. This CDR3 region has 15 residues. Germline lookup yields CDR1 MGHDK and CDR2 SYGVNS. This CDR3 reads CASSGIGSPEDEQYF. The CDR3 nucleotides read TGTGCCAGCAGTGGGATCGGAAGCCCAGAAGACGAGCAGTACTTC.

V and J are TRBV6-5 and TRBJ1-5; TRBD1 might be the D (5 bases). CDR1 and CDR2 from the germline V gene are MNHEY and SVGAGI. V was trimmed by 4 bases and J by 3 bases, leaving 16 bases between them. This CDR3 has 16 amino acids. For the CDR3, the DNA is TGTGCCAGCAGTTCGAGCCGGGGCCACAACAATCAGCCCCAGCATTTT. It translates to CASSSSRGHNNQPQHF.

The gene calls are TRBV10-3 and TRBJ1-4, with no clear D. This CDR3 region has 14 residues. Per the germline V gene, CDR1 is ENHRY and CDR2 is SYGVKD. The V end lost 5 bases, the J end lost 4 bases, and 11 bases lay between the germline ends. Here the CDR3 reads CAISKGGDNEKLFF. The CDR3, as DNA: TGTGCCATCAGTAAGGGCGGGGATAATGAAAAACTGTTTTTT.

The chain uses TRBV6-1 and TRBJ1-1; the D is unclear. The germline CDR1 and CDR2 sequences are MNHNS and SASEGT. Trimming took off 5 bases at V and 3 bases at J, with 4 bases between the two ends. The CDR3 has 11 amino acids. In nucleotides, the CDR3 is TGTGCCAGCAGTCCTCACACTGAAGCTTTCTTT. Encoded protein: CASSPHTEAFF.

V is TRBV7-9 and J is TRBJ2-1, with D unresolved. There are 16 residues in the CDR3. The V gene lost 0 bases and the J gene lost 4 bases, with 13 bases spanning the gap. Germline V gene sequence: CDR1 SEHNR, CDR2 FQNEAQ (reference sequence). The CDR3 protein is CASSLASRATYNEQFF. DNA for the CDR3: TGTGCCAGCAGCTTAGCCTCCCGGGCTACATACAATGAGCAGTTCTTC.

The J gene is TRBJ2-5, the V gene TRBV7-3; D perhaps matches TRBD1 (6 bases). This CDR3 contains 13 residues. The germline V gene has CDR1 SGHTA and CDR2 FQGTGA. Between the trimmed V and J ends, which lost 3 bases and 10 bases, there was a span of 15 bases. The CDR3 is CASSFGTGQIQYF. In DNA form, the CDR3 reads TGTGCCAGCAGCTTCGGCACAGGGCAGATCCAGTACTTC.

The chain couples TRBV27 to TRBJ2-5; 10 bases align to TRBD1. J lost 4 bases, V lost 2 bases, and 10 bases had no gene match. Germline V gene sequence: CDR1 MNHEY, CDR2 SMNVEV (reference sequence). The CDR3 has 17 residues. The CDR3 protein is CASSLLGQGLARETQYF. CDR3 bases: TGTGCCAGCAGTTTACTGGGACAGGGGCTAGCCAGAGAGACCCAGTACTTC.

V is TRBV25-1 and J is TRBJ2-7; perhaps TRBD2 as D (6 bases). Trimming left V 8 bases short and J 4 bases short, with 18 bases between. Germline CDR1 is MGHDK and CDR2 is SYGVNS. There are 14 residues in the CDR3. The chain's CDR3 is CASAVGGGLYEQYF. In DNA form, the CDR3 reads TGTGCCAGCGCGGTGGGGGGAGGTCTATACGAGCAGTACTTC.

V and J are TRBV5-1 and TRBJ2-5; D assignment may be TRBD1 or TRBD2 (5 bases each). CDR1 SGHRS and CDR2 YFSETQ come from the germline V gene. This CDR3 contains 15 residues. The V and J ends lost 0 bases and 2 bases respectively, with 11 bases between them. The CDR3 DNA reads TGCGCCAGCAGCTTGGAGGGACCGACGCAAGAGACCCAGTACTTC. Protein sequence: CASSLEGPTQETQYF.

This chain joins TRBV5-1 and TRBJ2-5; D is tentatively TRBD1 or TRBD2 (7 bases each). The germline gives CDR1 SGHRS, CDR2 YFSETQ. The ends were cut back, 4 bases at V and 13 bases at J, with 29 bases in the middle. The CDR3 sequence is 16 residues long. CDR3 nucleotide sequence: TGCGCCAGCAGCCCCCGGACAGGCCGGGGGGCAGACGGGGGGTACTTC. It is translated as CASSPRTGRGADGGYF.

This clone appeared a single time. The CDR3 does not close with the conserved phenylalanine or tryptophan, likely indicating a read error. The V gene is TRBV6-5, the J gene TRBJ1-1; 8 positions match TRBD1. After removal of 5 bases from V and 1 base from J, the junction contained 3 bases not matched to a gene. CDR3 length equals 14 residues. Germline CDR1 is MNHEY and CDR2 is SVGAGI. CDR3 sequence (DNA): TGTGCCAGCAGTCGACAGGGGACGAACACTGAAGCTTTCCTT. This codes for CASSRQGTNTEAFL.

The chain uses TRBV10-3 and TRBJ1-2; D may be TRBD1 (5 bases). CDR3 length equals 14 residues. The V gene lost 2 bases and the J gene lost 4 bases, with 11 bases spanning the gap. CDR1 is ENHRY and CDR2 is SYGVKD in the germline V gene. This CDR3 reads CAISETQVSYGYTF. CDR3 DNA sequence: TGTGCCATCAGTGAGACACAGGTTTCCTATGGCTACACCTTC.